The 21 T cell receptor beta chains below all came from one sample that was sequenced in a study of blood T cells in healthy people across ages. Next came a second PCR, run for 7 to 11 cycles, which used a sample-barcoded 5' primer along with a J-beta primer mix. In TCRdb, the 5' RACE reads were re-called with MiXCR into one record per CDR3 protein. The table has about 1,400,000 distinct CDR3 sequences, about 40% seen once. The sequenced sample consisted of blood. Receptors were obtained from a woman younger than 35 in good health.

The CDR3 loop reads CASNPAWAGELFF. For the CDR3, the DNA is TGTGCCAGCAATCCGGCGTGGGCCGGGGAGCTGTTTTTT. This sequence joins TRBV2 and TRBJ2-2; no reliable D call. This CDR3 region has 13 residues. Deletions cut 7 bases from V and 6 bases from J, with 12 bases between. The germline V gene has CDR1 SNHLY and CDR2 FYNNEI.

The chain couples TRBV27 to TRBJ2-1; 7 bases agree with TRBD2. Germline assignment: CDR1 MNHEY and CDR2 SMNVEV (reference sequence). Unmatched junction bases numbered 13, after V lost 2 bases and J lost 9 bases. The CDR3 runs to 16 residues. The CDR3 protein is CASSLGGWEGLGEQFF. CDR3 bases: TGTGCCAGCAGTTTAGGTGGGTGGGAGGGGCTCGGTGAGCAGTTCTTC.

This chain uses TRBV7-9 with TRBJ2-7; D remains unclear. Trimming took 7 bases from V and 2 from J, leaving 9 bases between them. The V gene's germline CDR1 is SEHNR and CDR2 FQNEAQ (reference sequence). This CDR3 has 12 amino acids. The CDR3 is CASTPSPYEQYF. The CDR3 region has the DNA TGTGCCAGCACCCCGTCCCCCTACGAGCAGTACTTC. Together with reference TRBV7-9 and TRBJ2-7, the CDR3 gives the full variable domain: DTGVSQNPRHKITKRGQNVTFRCDPISEHNRLYWYRQTLGQGPEFLTYFQNEAQLEKSRLLSDRFSAERPKGSFSTLEIQRTEQGDSAMYLCASTPSPYEQYFGPGTRLTVT.

The V call is TRBV7-2, the J call TRBJ2-2; 7 bases align to TRBD2. The CDR3 sequence is 13 residues long. CDR1 and CDR2 (germline): SGHTA, FQGNSA. The V and J ends lost 8 bases and 0 bases, in that order; junction bases with no gene match: 0. The CDR3 region has the DNA TGTGCCAGCGGGAGGGCGAACACCGGGGAGCTGTTTTTT. As protein: CASGRANTGELFF.

This clonotype was recorded a few times. The V call is TRBV30, the J call TRBJ2-4; D uncertain. With 0 bases removed from V and 11 bases from J, the gap between germline ends came to 17 bases. The CDR3 is 14 amino acids. The germline gives CDR1 GTSNPN, CDR2 SVGIG (reference sequence). CDR3 region: CAWSVPADNIFQYF. In nucleotides, the CDR3 is TGTGCCTGGAGTGTACCGGCAGACAATATCTTTCAGTACTTC.

This clonotype was seen only a few times. The chain couples TRBV12-3 or TRBV12-4 to TRBJ2-3; possibly TRBD2 for D (6 bases). This CDR3 comprises 15 residues. Trimming took off 6 bases at V and 0 bases at J, with 13 bases between the two ends. For the CDR3, the DNA is TGTGCCAGCAGCGGGGGTCAGTCTAGCACAGATACGCAGTATTTT. This gives the protein CASSGGQSSTDTQYF.

The V call is TRBV29-1, the J call TRBJ1-1; possible D gene TRBD1, 5 bases. The V and J ends lost 6 bases and 1 base respectively, with 18 bases between them. This CDR3 is built from 15 residues. In germline, CDR1 is SQVTM, CDR2 ANQGSEA. The CDR3: CSVIRGSQPNTEAFF. The CDR3 DNA reads TGCAGCGTAATCCGGGGCAGTCAACCGAACACTGAAGCTTTCTTT.

This clonotype was seen only a few times. The chain has TRBV6-5 and TRBJ1-2; D unresolved. The CDR3 is 16 amino acids. V lost 0 bases, J lost 4 bases, and 15 bases lay in between. CDR1 is MNHEY, CDR2 SVGAGI, per germline. CDR3 region: CASSYSHQTVPYGYTF. DNA for the CDR3: TGTGCCAGCAGTTACTCGCATCAAACAGTACCCTATGGCTACACCTTC.

This clonotype was detected a few times. The genes are TRBV18 and TRBJ2-1; 7 nucleotides match TRBD1. Trimming at V came to 5 bases and at J to 12 bases, leaving 10 bases not matched to a gene. This CDR3 comprises 13 residues. Germline V gene lookup returns CDR1 KGHSH and CDR2 LQKENI. CDR3 loop: CASSADRIMGQFF. The CDR3 coding sequence is TGTGCCAGCTCAGCGGACAGGATAATGGGGCAGTTCTTC.

This clonotype occurred many times. This rearrangement joins TRBV3-1 to TRBJ2-5; D gene uncertain. The CDR3 contains 14 residues. V gave up 1 base and J gave up 1 base, with 7 bases separating them. CDR1 LGHDT and CDR2 YNNKEL come from the germline V gene (reference sequence). The CDR3 DNA is TGTGCCAGCAGCCAAGGTTACCGCCAAGAGACCCAGTACTTC. Its protein product is CASSQGYRQETQYF.

This sequence joins TRBV25-1 and TRBJ1-4; TRBD1 might be the D (6 bases). The length of the CDR3 is 13 residues. V lost 5 bases, J lost 8 bases, and 12 bases lay in between. CDR1 and CDR2 from the germline V gene are MGHDK and SYGVNS. The CDR3 DNA sequence: TGTGCCAGCAGTAGCCAGGACAGCGAAAAACTGTTTTTT. It codes for CASSSQDSEKLFF.

The chain has TRBV11-2 and TRBJ2-7; D ambiguous. The germline V and J ends were trimmed by 5 bases and 7 bases, with 12 bases remaining between them. CDR3 size: 12 residues. CDR1 and CDR2 from the germline V gene are SGHAT and FQNNGV. This CDR3 is CASSLQIREQYF. In DNA, the CDR3 is TGTGCCAGCAGCCTCCAGATTAGGGAGCAGTACTTC.

This clonotype was seen a few times. This chain joins TRBV15 and TRBJ2-7; D call uncertain. This CDR3 is 15 amino acids long. Germline V CDR1 and CDR2: LNHNV, YYDKDF (reference sequence). V lost 4 bases, J lost 0 bases, and 13 bases lay in between. The CDR3 sequence is CATSKNGYSSYEQYF. In DNA, the CDR3 is TGTGCCACCAGCAAGAACGGATATAGCTCCTACGAGCAGTACTTC.

The chain employs TRBV20-1 and TRBJ1-6, with no clear D. Germline V gives CDR1 DFQATT, CDR2 SNEGSKA (reference sequence). V was shortened by 6 bases and J by 0 bases, with 12 bases between the two germline ends. This CDR3 comprises 15 residues. Written as DNA, the CDR3 is TGCAGTGCCCCCACCGGAACCTCCTATAATTCACCCCTCCACTTT. This gives the protein CSAPTGTSYNSPLHF.

The chain carries TRBV7-8 and TRBJ2-1; D assignment may be TRBD1 or TRBD2 (6 bases each). CDR3 length equals 15 residues. Germline CDR1 SGHVS, CDR2 FQNEAQ. Between the trimmed V and J ends, which lost 2 bases and 2 bases, there was a span of 10 bases. The CDR3 loop is CASSLKGGTYNEQFF. DNA for the CDR3: TGTGCCAGCAGCTTAAAGGGGGGAACCTACAATGAGCAGTTCTTC. Based on the CDR3 plus reference TRBV7-8 and TRBJ2-1, the full variable domain is GAGVSQSPRYKVAKRGQDVALRCDPISGHVSLFWYQQALGQGPEFLTYFQNEAQLDKSGLPSDRFFAERPEGSVSTLKIQRTQQEDSAVYLCASSLKGGTYNEQFFGPGTRLTVL.

This clonotype was observed a handful of times. The CDR3 protein is CASSFAGTVNTEAFF. The CDR3 DNA is TGTGCCAGCAGTTTCGCCGGGACCGTGAACACTGAAGCTTTCTTT. The genes are TRBV28 and TRBJ1-1, with a possible D match to TRBD1 (5 bases). V dropped 3 bases and J dropped 0 bases, with 11 bases sitting between them. Germline V CDR1 and CDR2: MDHEN, SYDVKM. The CDR3 is 15 amino acids.

The chain is built from TRBV6-1 and TRBJ1-3; maybe TRBD1 (5 bases). Per the germline V gene, CDR1 is MNHNS and CDR2 is SASEGT. The ends were cut back, 6 bases at V and 0 bases at J, with 12 bases in the middle. The CDR3 is 15 amino acids. This CDR3 reads CASRAGLISGNTIYF. CDR3 coding DNA: TGTGCCAGCAGGGCGGGACTGATCTCTGGAAACACCATATATTTT.

The table lists this clonotype with a few counts. This chain links TRBV21-1 with TRBJ1-2; the table's D gene call, TRBD1, was not cross checked with the DNA. TRBV21-1 is a documented pseudogene. This CDR3 is built from 15 residues. CDR3 region: CASSKDPGVDYGYTF. For the CDR3, the DNA is TGTGCCAGCAGCAAAGACCCGGGAGTGGACTATGGCTACACCTTC.

This clonotype was counted a few times. The chain carries TRBV29-1 and TRBJ2-2, with D perhaps assigned TRBD1 or TRBD2 (6 bases each). With 5 bases removed from V and 2 bases from J, the gap between germline ends came to 12 bases. The CDR3 is made up of 14 amino acids. Looked up from germline, CDR1 is SQVTM and CDR2 is ANQGSEA. The CDR3 bases are TGCAGCGTTTGGGGGGCGATTAACACCGGGGAGCTGTTTTTT. It yields the protein CSVWGAINTGELFF.

The chain uses TRBV27 and TRBJ2-2; tentative D call: TRBD1 (6 bases). The V end was cut by 7 bases, the J end by 7 bases, with 13 bases between. The CDR3 is made up of 13 amino acids. Germline CDR1 MNHEY, CDR2 SMNVEV (reference sequence). CDR3 loop: CASTSLGGGELFF. The DNA for the CDR3 is TGTGCCAGCACTAGTTTAGGGGGCGGGGAGCTGTTTTTT.

This clonotype has just a few counts. The V gene is TRBV27, the J gene TRBJ1-2; D is unclear. Germline CDR1 reads MNHEY; CDR2 reads SMNVEV (reference sequence). Trimming cost V 0 bases and J 8 bases, with 16 bases left between them. This CDR3 spans 15 amino acids. The CDR3 here is CASSLSIGSPGGYTF. The DNA of the CDR3 is TGTGCCAGCAGTTTATCGATCGGCTCACCGGGGGGCTACACCTTC.